This TCR beta chain is drawn from a study of shared clonotypes between healthy human individuals. Overall study results and limits: A reduction in generation probabilities was seen for non-shared clonotypes relative to those shared by all four donors. Sampling included only blood; tissue repertoires likely differ.

Splitting of CD4+ cells produced CD45RA+ naive and CD45RA-negative memory subsets. Data came from immunoSEQ multiplex PCR; TCRdb stores just in-frame clones and leaves some out. Altogether about 1.1 million clones are present, roughly 74% being singletons, with the ten largest covering approximately 0.52%. This CDR3 region has 17 residues. The trim removed 4 bases at V and 5 bases at J, leaving 14 bases unmatched. CDR1 MDHEN and CDR2 SYDVKM come from the germline V gene. On this clone itself: As yet, its antigen is unknown.

The receptor was isolated from a man aged 18 to 35 in good health. Some clones in this sample may be carry-over from other donors' samples. This rearrangement joins TRBV28 to TRBJ2-3; 8 bases map to TRBD2. The sample taken for sequencing was memory CD4+ T cells from PBMCs. Subset given: CD45RA-negative fraction. The CDR3 DNA reads as TGTGCCAGCAGTTCAATGCCCGGGAGGGCCGAGGTAGATACGCAGTATTTT. This translates into CASSSMPGRAEVDTQYF.